The present T cell receptor beta chain was sequenced within a study of blood T cell dynamics during melanoma immunotherapy (TCRdb year 2020). Regarding the complete study: The patients had metastatic melanoma and were given first-line pembrolizumab or nivolumab plus ipilimumab as standard of care in the United Kingdom. To find early correlates of response, the study profiled the peripheral T cell receptor repertoires of patients with metastatic melanoma both before and after one cycle of checkpoint inhibitor therapy. The training cohort consisted of consecutive patients, while an additional independent group of patients from the same centre was pooled to form an external validation set.

All DNA extracted from each sorted CD8+ T cell subset was loaded into the assay. TCR beta CDR3 sequences were amplified from genomic DNA with the immunoSEQ TCRb Assay kit following manufacturer instructions. The KAPA Library Quantification Kit for Illumina platforms was used to quantify the pooled libraries by qPCR. Pooled libraries were sequenced on an Illumina NextSeq 500, clustered at about 0.55-1.2 pM. Under the source paper's analysis protocol: Analysis of the TCR data relied on immunoSEQ ANALYZER and the R LymphoSeq package. A rearrangement efficiency score was calculated as productive divided by the sum of productive and non-productive CDR3 sequences. Within each patient, timepoints were compared pairwise for clonality, measured with the Gini coefficient, and for diversity, measured with the Renyi index at alpha=1. In LymphoSeq, clonal relatedness was computed using an edit distance of 3, and repertoire similarity was computed using the Bhattacharyya coefficient. To classify response, a linear discriminant analysis based on week-3 changes in clonality and diversity was built using the R MASS and caret packages. In TCRdb, the immuneACCESS table is reduced to in-frame sequences with V and J assigned. These tables do not hold every clone; where another copy was compared, an unresolved V gene accounts for under half, and the others remain unexplained. The DNA was the basis for D and trimming; V, J and clone size are from that table. Counted in this sample were about 13,000 clones; 90% to 95% of them appeared once. The ten largest clones add up to approximately 0.2% of the sample.

This clone has only one observation. There is no known antigen for this receptor. It has no much larger one-base neighbor in the sample; base qualities were not kept. There are 12 amino acids in the CDR3, from cysteine to phenylalanine inclusive. The CDR3 DNA has 36 bases and is translated from base 1. The germline V gene provides CDR1 SQVTM and CDR2 ANQGSEA. The trim is 3 bases for V and 2 bases for J, with a gap of 7 bases between the germline ends. The time point label on this specimen signifies: pre-treatment baseline. Blood samples were taken before treatment (T0) and at week 3 (W3), following the first cycle of checkpoint blockade. Except for a couple of patients with rapid clinical progression, response was assessed 12 weeks after the first infusion by RECIST 1.1; disease control meant complete response, partial response or stable disease. Any patient who had received prior systemic cancer treatment, was on concomitant immunosuppressant therapy or had synchronous other active malignancies was excluded. In six patients, three progressing and three with disease control, sorted CD8+ memory and naive T cell subsets were sequenced at T0 and W3. Lymphoprep and SepMate tubes were used to isolate PBMC from blood, and red cell lysis was then performed. QIAamp DNA Blood Mini kits were used to extract DNA from both PBMC and sorted T cell subsets. CD8+ T cell subsets were live-sorted on a FACSAria III cytometer and were frozen prior to DNA extraction. Fresh PBMC for flow cytometry were kept at 4 degrees C in PBS containing around 2% fetal bovine serum and were analyzed within 25 hours.

What the work shows at the level of the full study, not this receptor alone: Whether the T cell clones driving repertoire changes were melanoma-specific or reflected general immune activation could not be determined in the study. Among sorted CD8+ subsets, TIE cells showed the highest similarity to cfDNA CDR3 sequences and the highest clonality, suggesting active turnover with convergence on dominant clones. The relatively small sample size was acknowledged as a potential limitation on generalization of the results.

The source is a human donor with melanoma. The material was effector memory CD8+ T cells from blood, obtained from a patient treated with checkpoint blockade. The chain is encoded by TRBV29-1 joined to TRBJ1-1, with no D gene named confidently. The DNA sequence is TGCAGCGTTGACCGTCTTAACACTGAAGCTTTCTTT. This is translated as CSVDRLNTEAFF.